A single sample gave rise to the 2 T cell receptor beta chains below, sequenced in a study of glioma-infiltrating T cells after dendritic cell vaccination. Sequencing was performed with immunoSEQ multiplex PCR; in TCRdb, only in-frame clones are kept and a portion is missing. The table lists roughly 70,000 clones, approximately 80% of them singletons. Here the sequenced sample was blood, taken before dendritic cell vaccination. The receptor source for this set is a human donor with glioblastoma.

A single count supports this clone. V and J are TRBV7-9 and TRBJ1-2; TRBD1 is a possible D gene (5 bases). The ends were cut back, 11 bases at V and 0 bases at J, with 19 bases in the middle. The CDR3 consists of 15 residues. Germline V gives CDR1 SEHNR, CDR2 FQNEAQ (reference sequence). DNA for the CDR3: TGTGCCTCCCAACTCGCAGGGAATCCTAACTATGGCTACACCTTC. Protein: CASQLAGNPNYGYTF.

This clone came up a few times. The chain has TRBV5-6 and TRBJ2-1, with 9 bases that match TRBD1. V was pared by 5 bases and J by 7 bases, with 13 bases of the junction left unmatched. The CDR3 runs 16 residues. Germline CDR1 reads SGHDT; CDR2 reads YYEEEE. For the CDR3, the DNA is TGTGCCAGCAGTCCTGCCCCCGGGACAGGGAAGAATGAGCAGTTCTTC. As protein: CASSPAPGTGKNEQFF.